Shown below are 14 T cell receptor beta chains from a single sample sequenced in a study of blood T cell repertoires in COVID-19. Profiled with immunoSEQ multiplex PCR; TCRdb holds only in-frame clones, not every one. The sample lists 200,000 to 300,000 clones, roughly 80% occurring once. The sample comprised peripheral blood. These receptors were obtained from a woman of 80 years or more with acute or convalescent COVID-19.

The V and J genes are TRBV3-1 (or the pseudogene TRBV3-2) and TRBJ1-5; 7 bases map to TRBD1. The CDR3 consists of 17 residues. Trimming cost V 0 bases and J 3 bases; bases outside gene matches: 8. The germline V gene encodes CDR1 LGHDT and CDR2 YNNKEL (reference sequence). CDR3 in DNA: TGTGCCAGCAGCCAAGATCGGCTGGGGACAGTCAATCAGCCCCAGCATTTT. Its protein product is CASSQDRLGTVNQPQHF.

For the CDR3, the DNA is TGTGCCAGCAGTTACAACAAAAACACGGGTAATTCACCCCTCCACTTT. This gives the protein CASSYNKNTGNSPLHF. The chain joins TRBV6-5 to TRBJ1-6; D not resolved. Trimming cost V 2 bases and J 6 bases, with 14 bases left between them. The CDR3 is made up of 16 amino acids. Per germline, CDR1 MNHEY and CDR2 SVGAGI.

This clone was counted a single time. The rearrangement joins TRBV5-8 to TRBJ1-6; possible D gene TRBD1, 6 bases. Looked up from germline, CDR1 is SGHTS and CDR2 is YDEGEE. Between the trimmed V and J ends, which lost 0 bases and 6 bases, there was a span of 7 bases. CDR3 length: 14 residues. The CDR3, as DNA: TGTGCCAGCAGCTTGGAACAGGGTAATTCACCCCTCCACTTT. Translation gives CASSLEQGNSPLHF.

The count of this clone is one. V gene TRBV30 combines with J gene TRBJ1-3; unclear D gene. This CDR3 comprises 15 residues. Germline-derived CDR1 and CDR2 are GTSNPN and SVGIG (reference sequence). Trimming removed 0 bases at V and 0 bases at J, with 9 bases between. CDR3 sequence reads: CAWSVGRRSGNTIYF. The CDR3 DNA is TGTGCCTGGAGTGTAGGCAGGCGCTCTGGAAACACCATATATTTT.

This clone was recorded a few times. CDR3 DNA sequence: TGTGCTAGTGGTCTAAGGACGGGATATAATTCACCCCTCCACTTT. This translates into CASGLRTGYNSPLHF. This rearrangement joins TRBV12-5 to TRBJ1-6; no clear D. V was cut by 5 bases and J by 4 bases, with 12 bases left in between. The CDR3 length is 15 residues. Germline assignment: CDR1 LGHNT and CDR2 FRNRAP. The whole variable domain, remainder taken from reference TRBV12-5 and TRBJ1-6, is DARVTQTPRHKVTEMGQEVTMRCQPILGHNTVFWYRQTMMQGLELLAYFRNRAPLDDSGMPKDRFSAEMPDATLATLKIQPSEPRDSAVYFCASGLRTGYNSPLHFGNGTRLTVT.

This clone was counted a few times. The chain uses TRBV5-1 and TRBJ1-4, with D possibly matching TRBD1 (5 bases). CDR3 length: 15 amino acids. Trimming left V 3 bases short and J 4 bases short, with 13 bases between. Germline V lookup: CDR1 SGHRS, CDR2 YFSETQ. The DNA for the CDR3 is TGCGCCAGCAGCTCCGGCCCCGGGGGTAATGAAAAACTGTTTTTT. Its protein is CASSSGPGGNEKLFF.

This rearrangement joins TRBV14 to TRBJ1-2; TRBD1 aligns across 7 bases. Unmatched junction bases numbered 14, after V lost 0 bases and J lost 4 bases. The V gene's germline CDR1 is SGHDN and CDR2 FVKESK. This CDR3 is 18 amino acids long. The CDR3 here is CASSQDRWTGRGVYGYTF. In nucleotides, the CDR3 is TGTGCCAGCAGCCAAGATCGGTGGACAGGCCGAGGGGTCTATGGCTACACCTTC.

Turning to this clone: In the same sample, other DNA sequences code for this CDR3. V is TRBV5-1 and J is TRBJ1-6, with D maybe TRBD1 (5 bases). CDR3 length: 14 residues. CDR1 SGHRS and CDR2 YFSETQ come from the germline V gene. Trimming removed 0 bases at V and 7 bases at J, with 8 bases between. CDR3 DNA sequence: TGCGCCAGCAGCTTGGGGGGCATCAATTCACCCCTCCACTTT. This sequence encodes CASSLGGINSPLHF.

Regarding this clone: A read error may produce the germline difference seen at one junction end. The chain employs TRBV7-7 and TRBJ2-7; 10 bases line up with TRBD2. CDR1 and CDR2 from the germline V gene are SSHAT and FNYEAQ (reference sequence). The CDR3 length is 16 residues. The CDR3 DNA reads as TGTGCTAGCAGCTTAGACCCTAGCGGGGGTTCCTACGAGCAGTACTTC. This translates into CASSLDPSGGSYEQYF.

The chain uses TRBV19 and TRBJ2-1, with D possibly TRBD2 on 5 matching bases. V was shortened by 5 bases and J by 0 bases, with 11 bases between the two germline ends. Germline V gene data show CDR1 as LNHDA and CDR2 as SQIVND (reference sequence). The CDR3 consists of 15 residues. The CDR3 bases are TGTGCCAGTAGTGTGCGGGTTAGCTCCTACAATGAGCAGTTCTTC. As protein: CASSVRVSSYNEQFF.

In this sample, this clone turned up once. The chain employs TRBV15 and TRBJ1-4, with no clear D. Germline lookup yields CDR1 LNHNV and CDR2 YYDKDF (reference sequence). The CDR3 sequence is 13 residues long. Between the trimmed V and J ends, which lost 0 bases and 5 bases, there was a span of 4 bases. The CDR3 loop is CATSRDPNEKLFF. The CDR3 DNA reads TGTGCCACCAGCAGAGATCCAAATGAAAAACTGTTTTTT.

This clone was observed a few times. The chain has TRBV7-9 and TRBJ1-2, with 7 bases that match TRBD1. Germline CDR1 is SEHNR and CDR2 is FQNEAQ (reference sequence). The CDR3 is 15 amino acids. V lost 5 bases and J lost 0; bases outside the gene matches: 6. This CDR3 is CASSPSGTANYGYTF. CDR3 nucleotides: TGTGCCAGCAGCCCGTCCGGGACAGCTAACTATGGCTACACCTTC.

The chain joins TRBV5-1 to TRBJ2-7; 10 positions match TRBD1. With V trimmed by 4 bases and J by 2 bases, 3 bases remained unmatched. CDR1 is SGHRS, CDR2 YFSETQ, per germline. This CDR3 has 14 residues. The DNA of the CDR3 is TGCGCCAGCAGCAGGGGACAGGGGACCTACGAGCAGTACTTC. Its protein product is CASSRGQGTYEQYF.

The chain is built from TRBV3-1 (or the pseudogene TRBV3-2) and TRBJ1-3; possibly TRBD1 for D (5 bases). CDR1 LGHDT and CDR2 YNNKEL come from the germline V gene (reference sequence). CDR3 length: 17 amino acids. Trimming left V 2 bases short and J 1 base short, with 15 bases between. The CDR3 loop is CASSQNQGASSGNTIYF. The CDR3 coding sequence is TGTGCCAGCAGCCAAAACCAAGGGGCATCTTCTGGAAACACCATATATTTT.